The source of this T cell receptor (beta chain) is a study of identical twins. The CDR3 loop spans 12 amino acids. CDR1 and CDR2 (germline): DFQATT, SNEGSKA (reference sequence). The germline V and J ends were trimmed by 6 bases and 5 bases, with 13 bases remaining between them. TCRdb reanalysed the 5' RACE reads using MiXCR and keeps one entry per CDR3 protein. The sample includes approximately 700,000 distinct CDR3 sequences, roughly 20% of them seen just once. These sequences were also reported in another study, on T cells expressing NK-cell markers.

Sequencing was performed on PBMCs. The genes are TRBV20-1 and TRBJ1-1, with D possibly being TRBD1 (5 bases). This clonotype was obtained from a woman aged 18-29 years in good health. CDR3 coding DNA: TGCAGTGCGGCGCTTGGGGGGACTGAAGCTTTCTTT. Encoded protein: CSAALGGTEAFF.